This T cell receptor (beta chain) emerged from a study of PD-L1 blockade in urothelial cancer. Study-wide background: Atezolizumab was started by patients in the mid-2010s at 1,200 mg intravenously every 3 weeks. Twenty-five of 29 patients were men who had bladder-origin urothelial cancer.

This clone was seen repeatedly, ten times or more. Sequencing was performed with immunoSEQ multiplex PCR; in TCRdb, only in-frame clones are kept and a portion is missing. The sample includes tens of thousands of clones, about a third seen only once; the top ten take about 8.9%. This receptor was obtained from a man in his 60s with urothelial cancer. The input for sequencing was tumor tissue, taken before atezolizumab (anti-PD-L1) treatment.

The CDR3 DNA sequence: TGTGCCAGCGCTCGGGGGGAGATTGGCACCGGGGAGCTGTTTTTT. Its protein is CASARGEIGTGELFF. The chain combines TRBV6-8 with TRBJ2-2; 7 nucleotides align to TRBD2. Per germline, CDR1 MNHGY and CDR2 SAAAGT. Unmatched junction bases numbered 10, after V lost 8 bases and J lost 4 bases. CDR3 length: 15 amino acids.